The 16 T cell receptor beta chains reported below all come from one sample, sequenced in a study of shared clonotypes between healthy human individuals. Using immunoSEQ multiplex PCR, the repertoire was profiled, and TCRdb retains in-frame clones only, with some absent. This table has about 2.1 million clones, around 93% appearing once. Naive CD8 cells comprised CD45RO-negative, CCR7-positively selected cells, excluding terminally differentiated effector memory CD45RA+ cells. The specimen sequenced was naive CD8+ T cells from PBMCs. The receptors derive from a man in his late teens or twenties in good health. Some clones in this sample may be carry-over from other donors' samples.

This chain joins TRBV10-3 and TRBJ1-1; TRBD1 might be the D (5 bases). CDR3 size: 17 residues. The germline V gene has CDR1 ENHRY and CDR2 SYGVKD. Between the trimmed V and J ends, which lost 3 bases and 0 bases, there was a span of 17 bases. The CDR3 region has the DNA TGTGCCATCAGTGATCAAGGGACTCTCGGGTTGAACACTGAAGCTTTCTTT. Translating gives CAISDQGTLGLNTEAFF.

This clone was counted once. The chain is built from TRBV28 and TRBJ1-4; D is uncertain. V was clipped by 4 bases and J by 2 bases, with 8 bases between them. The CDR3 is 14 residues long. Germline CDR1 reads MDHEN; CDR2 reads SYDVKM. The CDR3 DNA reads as TGTGCCAGCAGTTGGGCGGAGACTAATGAAAAACTGTTTTTT. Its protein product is CASSWAETNEKLFF.

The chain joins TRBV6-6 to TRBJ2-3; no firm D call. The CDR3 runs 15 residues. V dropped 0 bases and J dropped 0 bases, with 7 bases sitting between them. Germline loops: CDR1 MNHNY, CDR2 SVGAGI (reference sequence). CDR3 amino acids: CASSYSLSSTDTQYF. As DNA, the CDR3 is TGTGCCAGCAGTTACTCACTGTCTAGCACAGATACGCAGTATTTT.

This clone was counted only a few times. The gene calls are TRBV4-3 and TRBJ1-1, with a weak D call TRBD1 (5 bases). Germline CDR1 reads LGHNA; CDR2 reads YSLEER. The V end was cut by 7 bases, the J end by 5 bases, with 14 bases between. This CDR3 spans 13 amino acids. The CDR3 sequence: CASKHARETEAFF. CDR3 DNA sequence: TGCGCCAGCAAACATGCCAGGGAGACTGAAGCTTTCTTT.

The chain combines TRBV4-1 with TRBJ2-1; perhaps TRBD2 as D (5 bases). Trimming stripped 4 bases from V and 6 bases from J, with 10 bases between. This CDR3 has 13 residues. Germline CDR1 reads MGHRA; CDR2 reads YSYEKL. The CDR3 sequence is CASSPPSSNEQFF. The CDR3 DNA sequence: TGCGCCAGCAGCCCACCTAGCAGCAATGAGCAGTTCTTC.

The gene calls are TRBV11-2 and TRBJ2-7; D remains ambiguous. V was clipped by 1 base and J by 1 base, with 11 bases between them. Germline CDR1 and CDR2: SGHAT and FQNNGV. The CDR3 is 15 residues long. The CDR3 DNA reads TGTGCCAGCAGCTTAGCGCGGACCATTTCCTACGAGCAGTACTTC. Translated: CASSLARTISYEQYF.

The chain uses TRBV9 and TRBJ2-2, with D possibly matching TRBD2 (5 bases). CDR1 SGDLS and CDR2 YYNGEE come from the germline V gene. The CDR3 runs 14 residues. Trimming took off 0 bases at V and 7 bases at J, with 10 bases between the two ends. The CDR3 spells CASSVARELGELFF. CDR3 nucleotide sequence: TGTGCCAGCAGCGTAGCTAGGGAGCTCGGGGAGCTGTTTTTT.

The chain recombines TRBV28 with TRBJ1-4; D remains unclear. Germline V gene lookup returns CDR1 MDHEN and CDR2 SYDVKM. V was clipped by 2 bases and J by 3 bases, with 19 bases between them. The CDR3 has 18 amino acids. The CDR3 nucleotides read TGTGCCAGCAGTTTAGGGTTTGGAGGGTGGCGACCTAATGAAAAACTGTTTTTT. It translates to CASSLGFGGWRPNEKLFF.

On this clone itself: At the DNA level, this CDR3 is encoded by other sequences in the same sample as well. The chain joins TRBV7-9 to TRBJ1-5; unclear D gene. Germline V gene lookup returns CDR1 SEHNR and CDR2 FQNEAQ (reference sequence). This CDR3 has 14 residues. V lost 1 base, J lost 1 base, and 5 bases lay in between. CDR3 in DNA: TGTGCCAGCAGCTTAGTTGGGAGCAATCAGCCCCAGCATTTT. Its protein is CASSLVGSNQPQHF.

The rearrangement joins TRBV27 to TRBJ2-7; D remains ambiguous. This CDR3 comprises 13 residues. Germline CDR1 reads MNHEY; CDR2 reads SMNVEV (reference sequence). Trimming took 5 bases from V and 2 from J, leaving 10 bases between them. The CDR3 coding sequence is TGTGCCAGCAGTACCAACGGACCCTACGAGCAGTACTTC. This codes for CASSTNGPYEQYF.

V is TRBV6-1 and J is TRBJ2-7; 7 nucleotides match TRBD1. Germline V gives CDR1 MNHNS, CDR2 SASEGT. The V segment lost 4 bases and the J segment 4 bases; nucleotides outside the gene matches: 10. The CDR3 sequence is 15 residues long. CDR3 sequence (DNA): TGTGCCAGCAGTGGTCCACCGGGACAGCCTTACGAGCAGTACTTC. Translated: CASSGPPGQPYEQYF.

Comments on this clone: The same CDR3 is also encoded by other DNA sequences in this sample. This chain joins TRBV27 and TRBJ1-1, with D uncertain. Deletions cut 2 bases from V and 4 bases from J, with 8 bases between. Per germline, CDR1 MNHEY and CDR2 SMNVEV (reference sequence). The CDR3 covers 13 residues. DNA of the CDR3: TGTGCCAGCAGTTTAGCTCCCAGCACTGAAGCTTTCTTT. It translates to CASSLAPSTEAFF.

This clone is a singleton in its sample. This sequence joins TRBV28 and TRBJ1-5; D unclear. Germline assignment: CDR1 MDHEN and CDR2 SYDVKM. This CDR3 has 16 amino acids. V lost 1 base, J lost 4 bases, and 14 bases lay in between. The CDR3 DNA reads TGTGCCAGCAGTTTATTGAGCAGGTTTCTAAATCAGCCCCAGCATTTT. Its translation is CASSLLSRFLNQPQHF.

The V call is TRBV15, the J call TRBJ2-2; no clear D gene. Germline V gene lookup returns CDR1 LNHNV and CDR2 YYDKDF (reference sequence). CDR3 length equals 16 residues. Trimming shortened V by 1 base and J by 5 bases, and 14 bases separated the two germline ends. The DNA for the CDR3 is TGTGCCACCAGCAGAGGGATGACCCCGCGGACCGGGGAGCTGTTTTTT. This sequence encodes CATSRGMTPRTGELFF.

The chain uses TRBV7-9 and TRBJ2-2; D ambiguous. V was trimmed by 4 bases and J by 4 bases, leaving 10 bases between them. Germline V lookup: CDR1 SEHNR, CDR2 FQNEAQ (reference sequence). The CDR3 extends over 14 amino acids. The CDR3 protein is CASSSLMVTGELFF. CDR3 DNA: TGTGCCAGCAGCTCATTGATGGTCACCGGGGAGCTGTTTTTT.

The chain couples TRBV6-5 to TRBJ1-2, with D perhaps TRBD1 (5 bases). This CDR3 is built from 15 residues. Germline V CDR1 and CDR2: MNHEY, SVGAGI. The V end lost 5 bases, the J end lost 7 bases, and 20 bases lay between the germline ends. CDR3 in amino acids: CASSNRGVGEVGYTF. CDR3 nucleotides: TGTGCCAGCAGTAATAGGGGTGTGGGCGAGGTTGGCTACACCTTC.